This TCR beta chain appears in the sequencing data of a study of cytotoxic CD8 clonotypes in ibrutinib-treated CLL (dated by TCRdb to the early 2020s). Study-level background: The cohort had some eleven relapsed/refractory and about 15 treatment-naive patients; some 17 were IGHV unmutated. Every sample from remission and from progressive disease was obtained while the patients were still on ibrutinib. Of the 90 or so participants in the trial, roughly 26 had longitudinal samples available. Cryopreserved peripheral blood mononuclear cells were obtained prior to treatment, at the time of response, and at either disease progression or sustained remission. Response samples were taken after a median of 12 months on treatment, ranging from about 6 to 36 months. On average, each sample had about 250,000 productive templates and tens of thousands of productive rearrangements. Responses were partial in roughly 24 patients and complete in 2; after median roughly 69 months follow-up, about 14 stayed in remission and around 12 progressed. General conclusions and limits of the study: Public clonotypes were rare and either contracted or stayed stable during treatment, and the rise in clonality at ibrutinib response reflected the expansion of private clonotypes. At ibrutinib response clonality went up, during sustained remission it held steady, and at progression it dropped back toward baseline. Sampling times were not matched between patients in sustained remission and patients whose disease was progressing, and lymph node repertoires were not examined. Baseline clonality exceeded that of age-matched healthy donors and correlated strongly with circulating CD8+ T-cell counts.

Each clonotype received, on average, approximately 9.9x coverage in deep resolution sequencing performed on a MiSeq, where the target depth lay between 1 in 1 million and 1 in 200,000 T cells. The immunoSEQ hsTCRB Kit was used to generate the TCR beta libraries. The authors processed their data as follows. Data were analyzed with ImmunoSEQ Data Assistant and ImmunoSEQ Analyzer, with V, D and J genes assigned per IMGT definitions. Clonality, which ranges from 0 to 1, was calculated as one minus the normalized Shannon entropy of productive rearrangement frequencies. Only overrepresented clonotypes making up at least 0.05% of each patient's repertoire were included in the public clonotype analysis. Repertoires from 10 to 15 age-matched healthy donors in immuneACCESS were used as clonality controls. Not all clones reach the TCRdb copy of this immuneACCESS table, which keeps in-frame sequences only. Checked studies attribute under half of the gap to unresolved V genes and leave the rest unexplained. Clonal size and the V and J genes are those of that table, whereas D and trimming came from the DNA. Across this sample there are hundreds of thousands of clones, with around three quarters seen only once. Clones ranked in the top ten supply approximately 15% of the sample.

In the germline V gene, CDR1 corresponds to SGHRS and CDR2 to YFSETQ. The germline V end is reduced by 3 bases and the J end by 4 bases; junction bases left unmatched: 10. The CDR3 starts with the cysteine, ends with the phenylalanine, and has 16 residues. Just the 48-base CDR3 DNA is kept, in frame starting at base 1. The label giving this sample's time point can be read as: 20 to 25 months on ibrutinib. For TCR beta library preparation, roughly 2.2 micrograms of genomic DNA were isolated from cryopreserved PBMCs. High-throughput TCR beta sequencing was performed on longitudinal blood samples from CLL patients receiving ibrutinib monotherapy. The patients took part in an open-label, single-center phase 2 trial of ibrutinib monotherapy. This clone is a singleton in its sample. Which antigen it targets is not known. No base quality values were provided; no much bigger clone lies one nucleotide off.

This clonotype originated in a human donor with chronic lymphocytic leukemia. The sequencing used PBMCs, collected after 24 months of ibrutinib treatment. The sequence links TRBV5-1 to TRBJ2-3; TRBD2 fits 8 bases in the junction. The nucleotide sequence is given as TGCGCCAGCAGCTCCGCAACGGGAGGGGGGTCAGATACGCAGTATTTT. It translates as CASSSATGGGSDTQYF.